This TCR beta chain originates from a study of siplizumab effects on memory and regulatory T cells. Sequencing was performed with immunoSEQ multiplex PCR; in TCRdb, only in-frame clones are kept and a portion is missing. The sample includes about 62,000 clones, approximately 79% seen only once; the top ten take roughly 0.4%. Findings of the study overall: Both greater diversity than memory cells and a major contribution to the alloresponse seemed to characterize naive T cells. Among mappable alloreactive CD4+ clones, the Treg-derived fraction averaged approximately 75% with siplizumab versus about 26% in controls. An assignable phenotype, naive or memory, was missing from roughly 76-95% of proliferating CD4+ or CD8+ clones.

This clone was picked up a small number of times. What it binds is not known. This TCR derives from a human donor in good health. Material: memory CD4+ T cells sorted from blood.

CDR3 sequence: CASSLSTTLYEQYF. The CDR3, as DNA: TGCGCCAGCAGTTTGTCAACGACCTTATACGAGCAGTACTTC. The chain joins TRBV5-1 to TRBJ2-7, with D unclear. The V gene's germline CDR1 is SGHRS and CDR2 YFSETQ. The CDR3 is made up of 14 amino acids. Trimming stripped 5 bases from V and 4 bases from J, with 16 bases between.